Below, 26 T cell receptor beta chains from the same sample are listed, as sequenced in a study of control samples from healthy donors and cancer patients. Method: immunoSEQ multiplex PCR; TCRdb's copy keeps in-frame clones and lacks some. This sample has 130,000 or so clones, with roughly nine tenths found just once. The sequenced material came from blood. The receptors originated from a man between 18 and 35 years old in good health.

This rearrangement joins TRBV5-4 to TRBJ1-6; possibly TRBD1 for D (5 bases). Germline CDR1 reads SGHNT; CDR2 reads YYREEE (reference sequence). Trimming took off 4 bases at V and 9 bases at J, with 20 bases between the two ends. The CDR3 is 16 residues long. In nucleotides, the CDR3 is TGTGCCAGCAGCCCGGAACCGGGACCAGGAGGTTCACCCCTCCACTTT. Protein: CASSPEPGPGGSPLHF.

CDR3: CASSVEYLGNEQFF. CDR3 coding DNA: TGTGCCAGCAGTGTGGAATACTTAGGCAATGAGCAGTTCTTC. The rearrangement joins TRBV2 to TRBJ2-1, with D unresolved. This CDR3 region has 14 residues. CDR1 is SNHLY, CDR2 FYNNEI, per germline. The germline V and J ends were trimmed by 4 bases and 6 bases, with 13 bases remaining between them.

The genes are TRBV19 and TRBJ2-5, with 14 bases fitting TRBD2. The trim removed 5 bases at V and 3 bases at J, leaving 5 bases unmatched. The CDR3 has 16 residues. Per germline, CDR1 LNHDA and CDR2 SQIVND (reference sequence). The CDR3 reads CASSPRTSGGKETQYF. In DNA form, the CDR3 reads TGTGCCAGTAGTCCCCGGACTAGCGGGGGGAAAGAGACCCAGTACTTC.

V usage is TRBV11-2 and J usage is TRBJ1-1; 9 bases map to TRBD1. The CDR3 is 15 amino acids. Germline V gene lookup returns CDR1 SGHAT and CDR2 FQNNGV. V was pared by 3 bases and J by 3 bases, with 5 bases of the junction left unmatched. CDR3 DNA: TGTGCCAGCAGCTTGGACAGGGGTGGGGACACTGAAGCTTTCTTT. It translates to CASSLDRGGDTEAFF.

The chain couples TRBV7-9 to TRBJ2-6, with a tentative D call TRBD2 (7 bases). V was cut by 10 bases and J by 13 bases, with 23 bases left in between. Germline CDR1 SEHNR, CDR2 FQNEAQ (reference sequence). CDR3 length: 14 amino acids. CDR3 loop: CATYFQGGGEVLTF. The CDR3 bases are TGTGCCACCTACTTCCAAGGGGGGGGCGAGGTCCTGACTTTC.

The J gene is TRBJ1-2, the V gene TRBV30; tentatively, D is TRBD1 (5 bases). Trimming stripped 5 bases from V and 3 bases from J, with 16 bases between. The germline CDR1 and CDR2 sequences are GTSNPN and SVGIG (reference sequence). This CDR3 has 14 residues. DNA of the CDR3: TGTGCCTGGGGGACGGCCATACGTTACTATGGCTACACCTTC. Translated, it gives CAWGTAIRYYGYTF.

This rearrangement joins TRBV2 to TRBJ1-2; 8 bases map to TRBD1. Unmatched junction bases numbered 20, after V lost 7 bases and J lost 4 bases. The CDR3 sequence is 18 residues long. The germline gives CDR1 SNHLY, CDR2 FYNNEI. CDR3 nucleotides: TGTGCCAGCATGCCCCCCGGACAGGGTACCCCTAGAGGCTATGGCTACACCTTC. It yields the protein CASMPPGQGTPRGYGYTF.

The chain employs TRBV4-3 and TRBJ2-5; TRBD2 aligns across 15 bases. The CDR3 has 17 residues. CDR1 is LGHNA and CDR2 is YSLEER in the germline V gene. Trimming took 0 bases from V and 5 from J; bases not matched to a gene: 4. Here the CDR3 reads CASSQDRTSGGAETQYF. CDR3 nucleotide sequence: TGCGCCAGCAGCCAAGACCGGACTAGCGGGGGGGCCGAGACCCAGTACTTC.

CDR3 sequence: CATEDRAYEQYF. The CDR3 DNA reads as TGTGCCACCGAGGACAGAGCCTACGAGCAGTACTTC. The genes are TRBV24-1 and TRBJ2-5; D may be TRBD1 (6 bases). The better agreement between TRBJ2-7 and the DNA end casts doubt on the J call. The V gene's germline CDR1 is KGHDR and CDR2 SFDVKD. CDR3 length: 12 amino acids.

The chain uses TRBV5-3 and TRBJ2-3; 8 bases fit TRBD1. TRBV5-3 is known as an ORF, though its function is uncertain. The CDR3 contains 14 residues. V was pared by 4 bases and J by 2 bases, with 3 bases of the junction left unmatched. CDR3 coding DNA: TGTGCCAGAAGCAAGGACAGGGACACAGATACGCAGTATTTT. It is translated as CARSKDRDTDTQYF.

The V and J genes are TRBV5-6 and TRBJ1-2; D remains ambiguous. Trimming shortened V by 4 bases and J by 8 bases, and 18 bases separated the two germline ends. This CDR3 comprises 14 residues. Per the germline V gene, CDR1 is SGHDT and CDR2 is YYEEEE. For the CDR3, the DNA is TGTGCCAGCAGCCTTGGAGGGCCACATGCAGGCTACACCTTC. Amino acids: CASSLGGPHAGYTF.

This chain links TRBV5-6 with TRBJ2-6; 9 bases fit TRBD1. V was pared by 4 bases and J by 3 bases, with 5 bases of the junction left unmatched. The germline V gene has CDR1 SGHDT and CDR2 YYEEEE. The CDR3 contains 16 residues. Written as DNA, the CDR3 is TGTGCCAGCAGCCAAGACAGGGGGAATGGGGCCAACGTCCTGACTTTC. Translated: CASSQDRGNGANVLTF.

This sequence joins TRBV29-1 and TRBJ1-5; 8 nucleotides align to TRBD1. Germline CDR1 is SQVTM and CDR2 is ANQGSEA. The CDR3 is 15 amino acids. J gave up 1 base and V 2 bases, and 4 bases lay outside the gene matches. In nucleotides, the CDR3 is TGCAGCGTTGAAATGACAGGGGAGAGCAATCAGCCCCAGCATTTT. Amino acid sequence: CSVEMTGESNQPQHF. Filled out from reference TRBV29-1 and TRBJ1-5, the complete variable domain reads SAVISQKPSRDICQRGTSLTIQCQVDSQVTMMFWYRQQPGQSLTLIATANQGSEATYESGFVIDKFPISRPNLTFSTLTVSNMSPEDSSIYLCSVEMTGESNQPQHFGDGTRLSIL.

V is TRBV28 and J is TRBJ2-3, with 11 bases fitting TRBD2. The CDR3 spans 16 residues. Per the germline V gene, CDR1 is MDHEN and CDR2 is SYDVKM. V gave up 2 bases and J gave up 6 bases; unmatched junction bases: 7. Here the CDR3 reads CASSLDSGGASDTQYF. DNA for the CDR3: TGTGCCAGCAGTTTAGATAGCGGGGGGGCGTCTGATACGCAGTATTTT. Full variable domain (rest looked up from reference TRBV28 and TRBJ2-3): DVKVTQSSRYLVKRTGEKVFLECVQDMDHENMFWYRQDPGLGLRLIYFSYDVKMKEKGDIPEGYSVSREKKERFSLILESASTNQTSMYLCASSLDSGGASDTQYFGPGTRLTVL.

This chain joins TRBV27 and TRBJ1-1; D is undetermined. The V gene lost 9 bases and the J gene lost 2 bases, with 19 bases spanning the gap. Germline CDR1 is MNHEY and CDR2 is SMNVEV (reference sequence). The CDR3 runs 15 residues. CDR3 coding DNA: TGTGCCAGTGGACCGGGATCGAGAATTAACACTGAAGCTTTCTTT. It yields the protein CASGPGSRINTEAFF.

Here the CDR3 reads CASSGDRSGANVLTF. CDR3 sequence (DNA): TGTGCCAGCAGCGGCGACAGGTCTGGGGCCAACGTCCTGACTTTC. The V and J genes are TRBV9 and TRBJ2-6; the D gene is possibly TRBD1 (6 bases). Between the trimmed V and J ends, which lost 3 bases and 1 base, there was a span of 8 bases. Germline V lookup: CDR1 SGDLS, CDR2 YYNGEE. This CDR3 has 15 amino acids. Combining the CDR3 with reference TRBV9 and TRBJ2-6 gives the whole variable domain DSGVTQTPKHLITATGQRVTLRCSPRSGDLSVYWYQQSLDQGLQFLIQYYNGEERAKGNILERFSAQQFPDLHSELNLSSLELGDSALYFCASSGDRSGANVLTFGAGSRLTVL.

DNA of the CDR3: TGTGCCAGCAGCCCATATGGGGAGGGCCGGGGGGGCCAAGATACGCAGTATTTT. Translated: CASSPYGEGRGGQDTQYF. The rearrangement joins TRBV4-2 to TRBJ2-3, with 8 bases lining up with TRBD2. This CDR3 has 18 amino acids. V gave up 4 bases and J gave up 5 bases; unmatched junction bases: 17. Germline V gene lookup returns CDR1 LGHNA and CDR2 YNFKEQ.

The rearrangement links TRBV3-1 (or the pseudogene TRBV3-2) to TRBJ2-3; 8 bases align to TRBD2. The CDR3 loop spans 17 amino acids. The junction had 7 bases not matched to a gene; V was cut back by 1 base and J by 1 base. Germline lookup yields CDR1 LGHDT and CDR2 YNNKEL (reference sequence). CDR3 in amino acids: CASSQGRGGRGTDTQYF. In nucleotides, the CDR3 is TGTGCCAGCAGCCAAGGTCGGGGGGGCCGCGGCACAGATACGCAGTATTTT.

The chain carries TRBV30 and TRBJ2-7; possible D gene TRBD1, 6 bases. Between the trimmed V and J ends, which lost 0 bases and 2 bases, there was a span of 14 bases. The V gene's germline CDR1 is GTSNPN and CDR2 SVGIG (reference sequence). The CDR3 has 15 residues. CDR3 residues: CAWSVLGTQPYEQYF. Here the CDR3 DNA reads TGTGCCTGGAGTGTACTAGGGACACAACCCTACGAGCAGTACTTC.

The chain links TRBV7-9 to TRBJ2-3; D not certain. Germline CDR1 SEHNR, CDR2 FQNEAQ (reference sequence). CDR3 length: 13 amino acids. V shed 5 bases and J shed 4 bases, with 10 bases lying between them. CDR3 loop: CASSPKGPDTQYF. The CDR3 bases are TGTGCCAGCAGCCCCAAGGGCCCAGATACGCAGTATTTT.

CDR3 DNA: TGTGCCAGCAGTACGACCACAGATACGCAGTATTTT. Translation: CASSTTTDTQYF. V gene TRBV5-4 combines with J gene TRBJ2-3, with unresolved D. The CDR3 extends over 12 amino acids. Trimming stripped 5 bases from V and 2 bases from J, with 6 bases between. Germline V gene data show CDR1 as SGHNT and CDR2 as YYREEE (reference sequence).

This rearrangement joins TRBV4-1 to TRBJ2-5, with D tentatively TRBD2 (6 bases). The CDR3 is 11 amino acids. Trimming removed 7 bases from V and 4 bases from J, with 7 bases in between. The V gene's germline CDR1 is MGHRA and CDR2 YSYEKL. The CDR3 region has the DNA TGCGCCAGCACCGGGGGAGAGACCCAGTACTTC. It yields the protein CASTGGETQYF.

The rearrangement joins TRBV2 to TRBJ1-5; D is uncertain. Trimming stripped 5 bases from V and 7 bases from J, with 15 bases between. Germline V CDR1 and CDR2: SNHLY, FYNNEI. The CDR3 has 14 amino acids. The CDR3 nucleotides are TGTGCCAGCAGTAGGGCACAGAACCCGCAGCCCCAGCATTTT. As protein: CASSRAQNPQPQHF. The variable domain in full, completed from reference TRBV2 and TRBJ1-5, reads EPEVTQTPSHQVTQMGQEVILRCVPISNHLYFYWYRQILGQKVEFLVSFYNNEISEKSEIFDDQFSVERPDGSNFTLKIRSTKLEDSAMYFCASSRAQNPQPQHFGDGTRLSIL.

V usage is TRBV29-1 and J usage is TRBJ1-2, with 7 bases matching TRBD1. The V gene end was trimmed by 3 bases and the J gene end by 0 bases; junction bases not matched to a gene: 7. The germline V gene has CDR1 SQVTM and CDR2 ANQGSEA. The CDR3 has 15 residues. The CDR3 bases are TGCAGCGTTGATTCGCGACAGGGAGCTAACTATGGCTACACCTTC. Translation: CSVDSRQGANYGYTF. The entire variable domain, with the rest obtained from reference TRBV29-1 and TRBJ1-2, is as follows: SAVISQKPSRDICQRGTSLTIQCQVDSQVTMMFWYRQQPGQSLTLIATANQGSEATYESGFVIDKFPISRPNLTFSTLTVSNMSPEDSSIYLCSVDSRQGANYGYTFGSGTRLTVV.

The chain combines TRBV5-1 with TRBJ2-5; no firm D call. This CDR3 region has 13 residues. Trimming stripped 0 bases from V and 4 bases from J, with 7 bases between. From germline, CDR1 is SGHRS and CDR2 YFSETQ. CDR3 coding DNA: TGCGCCAGCAGCTTGGCCAGAGGAGAGACCCAGTACTTC. Translating it yields CASSLARGETQYF.

This clone was counted a single time. The chain links TRBV7-2 to TRBJ1-5, with D unresolved. Germline CDR1 and CDR2: SGHTA and FQGNSA. Trimming shortened V by 1 base and J by 1 base, and 8 bases separated the two germline ends. The CDR3 is made up of 15 amino acids. The CDR3: CASSLGQSSNQPQHF. CDR3 DNA: TGTGCCAGCAGCTTAGGGCAATCGAGCAATCAGCCCCAGCATTTT.